Listed here are 13 T cell receptor beta chains from one sample, sequenced in a study of cytomegalovirus exposure and HLA in healthy donors. The PCR had 60 Vbeta and 13 Jbeta primers. This table comes from immunoSEQ multiplex PCR, and its TCRdb copy is limited to in-frame clones, with some not included. Of some 100,000 clones in the sample, around 86% were seen once. Material: PBMCs. These TCRs come from a woman aged 30 to 39 in good health and CMV-seronegative.

In its sample, this clone was seen once. V is TRBV6-6 and J is TRBJ2-3; D ambiguous. The ends were cut back, 6 bases at V and 1 base at J, with 14 bases in the middle. The V gene's germline CDR1 is MNHNY and CDR2 SVGAGI (reference sequence). CDR3 size: 15 residues. In DNA form, the CDR3 reads TGTGCCAGCAGAAGAGGTGGTGTGGGCACAGATACGCAGTATTTT. Its translation: CASRRGGVGTDTQYF.

The rearrangement uses TRBV10-3 and TRBJ2-7, with TRBD2 identical over 10 bases. The CDR3 is 15 amino acids. Germline lookup yields CDR1 ENHRY and CDR2 SYGVKD. The ends lost 1 base at V and 12 bases at J; junction bases unmatched: 12. CDR3 amino acids: CAISELPSGRSGSYF. In DNA form, the CDR3 reads TGTGCCATCAGTGAGTTGCCTAGCGGGAGATCTGGTTCGTACTTC.

The rearrangement uses TRBV7-8 and TRBJ2-1, with 14 nucleotides matching TRBD2. Trimming cost V 1 base and J 5 bases; bases outside gene matches: 7. The CDR3 length is 18 residues. Germline lookup yields CDR1 SGHVS and CDR2 FQNEAQ. The CDR3 spells CASSLGLAGGLTDNEQFF. The CDR3 nucleotides are TGTGCCAGCAGCTTAGGACTAGCGGGAGGGCTTACCGACAATGAGCAGTTCTTC.

The J gene is TRBJ2-7, the V gene TRBV13, with TRBD2 identical over 10 bases. With 5 bases clipped from V and 4 bases from J, the junction kept 5 bases outside the gene matches. This CDR3 comprises 14 residues. Germline V gene sequence: CDR1 PRHDT, CDR2 FYEKMQ (reference sequence). The CDR3 loop is CASSPSGSRYEQYF. In DNA, the CDR3 is TGTGCCAGCAGCCCTAGCGGGAGCAGGTACGAGCAGTACTTC.

The chain combines TRBV5-1 with TRBJ1-3; TRBD1 might be the D (5 bases). This CDR3 region has 14 residues. Per the germline V gene, CDR1 is SGHRS and CDR2 is YFSETQ. The V end lost 5 bases, the J end lost 1 base, and 10 bases lay between the germline ends. CDR3 nucleotides: TGCGCCAGCAGTCGCGGGGGGTCTGGAAACACCATATATTTT. Its translation: CASSRGGSGNTIYF.

This clone was seen only a few times. The V gene is TRBV5-1, the J gene TRBJ1-1; D might be TRBD1 (5 bases). Per the germline V gene, CDR1 is SGHRS and CDR2 is YFSETQ. Trimming removed 0 bases at V and 1 base at J, with 7 bases between. The CDR3 sequence is 14 residues long. The CDR3 reads CASSLGTRNTEAFF. CDR3 DNA sequence: TGCGCCAGCAGCTTGGGGACACGGAACACTGAAGCTTTCTTT.

The V call is TRBV5-6, the J call TRBJ1-1, with D maybe TRBD1 (6 bases). The CDR3 has 15 residues. V lost 6 bases and J lost 0, with 15 bases in between. Germline V gene lookup returns CDR1 SGHDT and CDR2 YYEEEE. The CDR3 coding sequence is TGTGCCAGCACCTCCTTGGGGGCTATGAACACTGAAGCTTTCTTT. Amino acids: CASTSLGAMNTEAFF.

J is TRBJ2-1 and V is TRBV5-6; 8 bases are shared with TRBD2. The J segment lost 3 bases and the V segment lost 2 bases, leaving 10 bases of the junction unmatched. CDR1 is SGHDT and CDR2 is YYEEEE in the germline V gene. The CDR3 extends over 17 amino acids. The DNA for the CDR3 is TGTGCCAGCAGCTTTGCGGGGCGAGCGGGAGACTACAATGAGCAGTTCTTC. This sequence encodes CASSFAGRAGDYNEQFF.

The rearrangement uses TRBV10-3 and TRBJ1-2; 8 bases map to TRBD1. CDR3 length: 14 amino acids. After removal of 4 bases from V and 8 bases from J, the junction contained 9 bases not matched to a gene. Germline-derived CDR1 and CDR2 are ENHRY and SYGVKD. CDR3 nucleotides: TGTGCCATCAGTGGACAGACAGGGGAGGTCGGCTACACCTTC. It specifies CAISGQTGEVGYTF.

The chain carries TRBV9 and TRBJ2-7; 8 positions agree with TRBD2. The CDR3 totals 15 residues. The V gene's germline CDR1 is SGDLS and CDR2 YYNGEE. Trimming cost V 0 bases and J 5 bases; bases outside gene matches: 7. The CDR3 is CASSVVPGGPHEQYF. In nucleotides, the CDR3 is TGTGCCAGCAGCGTAGTACCGGGAGGGCCCCACGAGCAGTACTTC.

The count of this clone is one. The chain couples TRBV27 to TRBJ1-2, with TRBD1 matching over 8 bases. CDR1 is MNHEY, CDR2 SMNVEV, per germline (reference sequence). The CDR3 covers 15 residues. Trimming at V came to 0 bases and at J to 6 bases, leaving 6 bases not matched to a gene. CDR3 nucleotides: TGTGCCAGCAGTTTATCAAACGCAGGGGGCGATGGCTACACCTTC. Translating gives CASSLSNAGGDGYTF.

The chain uses TRBV19 and TRBJ2-1; perhaps TRBD1 as D (5 bases). The CDR3 is made up of 14 amino acids. V was clipped by 4 bases and J by 8 bases, with 15 bases between them. Germline lookup yields CDR1 LNHDA and CDR2 SQIVND (reference sequence). The CDR3 loop is CASSTGSPRDEQFF. The CDR3 DNA reads as TGTGCCAGTAGTACAGGGTCCCCTAGGGATGAGCAGTTCTTC.

The rearrangement links TRBV11-1 to TRBJ2-2; D remains ambiguous. The V end lost 1 base, the J end lost 5 bases, and 11 bases lay between the germline ends. CDR1 and CDR2 from the germline V gene are SGHAT and FQDESV (reference sequence). This CDR3 has 15 amino acids. Written as DNA, the CDR3 is TGTGCCAGCAGCTTAGTTTTCTCGGGTACCGGGGAGCTGTTTTTT. It codes for CASSLVFSGTGELFF. The variable domain in full, completed from reference TRBV11-1 and TRBJ2-2, reads EAEVAQSPRYKITEKSQAVAFWCDPISGHATLYWYRQILGQGPELLVQFQDESVVDDSQLPKDRFSAERLKGVDSTLKIQPAELGDSAMYLCASSLVFSGTGELFFGEGSRLTVL.